The entry below gives a single TCR beta chain sequence along with its context. This CDR3 contains 13 residues. Germline V gene lookup returns CDR1 SGHRS and CDR2 YFSETQ. Trimming at V came to 3 bases and at J to 7 bases, leaving 5 bases not matched to a gene. Assay: immunoSEQ multiplex PCR; the TCRdb copy retains only in-frame clones and omits some. The data show 190,000 or so clones, with 75% to 90% seen just once and 18% held by the top ten. The data originate from a study of blood T cell repertoires in COVID-19. Turning to the study itself: Both acute and convalescent COVID-19 samples were obtained from the United States, Italy and Spain.

The clonotype originates from a man aged 35 to 55 who had recovered from COVID-19. The chain is built from TRBV5-1 and TRBJ2-5; TRBD1 matches 8 bases. Sequenced: PBMCs or T cells enriched from blood (not recorded which). The CDR3 coding sequence is TGCGCCAGCAGCTCGGACGGACAGGGGACCCAGTACTTC. Protein: CASSSDGQGTQYF.